These 30 T cell receptor beta chains originate from one sample sequenced in a study of T cells expressing NK-cell markers. TCRdb re-called the 5' RACE reads and gives one entry per CDR3 protein, without DNA. The sample totals a few hundred thousand distinct CDR3 sequences. The sequencing sample was made of blood T cells: a sorted CD56 or NKG2C T cell subset, CD4+ or CD8+ T cells, or bulk PBMC T cells (not recorded which). The receptors derive from a man aged 18-69 years in good health.

This chain links TRBV15 with TRBJ2-2; there is no DNA to check the TCRdb D call of TRBD2. The length of the CDR3 is 16 residues. The germline gives CDR1 LNHNV, CDR2 YYDKDF (reference sequence). The CDR3 sequence is CATSRERTGHTGELFF.

The gene calls are TRBV5-1 and TRBJ2-2; the D gene TCRdb calls, TRBD1, cannot be checked with no DNA. Germline V gene lookup returns CDR1 SGHRS and CDR2 YFSETQ. This CDR3 spans 17 amino acids. CDR3 in amino acids: CASSPRPTGYNTGELFF.

This chain links TRBV4-2 with TRBJ1-2; without DNA, the TCRdb call of TRBD1 cannot be checked. The CDR3 is made up of 12 amino acids. Looked up from germline, CDR1 is LGHNA and CDR2 is YNFKEQ. The CDR3 protein is CASSQGGFGYTF.

J is TRBJ2-3 and V is TRBV9. This CDR3 has 15 amino acids. Germline values: CDR1 SGDLS, CDR2 YYNGEE. The CDR3 loop reads CASSVDPKITDTQYF.

The chain employs TRBV9 and TRBJ1-3. The CDR3 extends over 15 amino acids. Germline V CDR1 and CDR2: SGDLS, YYNGEE. The CDR3: CASSVGSQTGNTIYF.

V usage is TRBV7-2 and J usage is TRBJ1-1. The CDR3 extends over 14 amino acids. From germline, CDR1 is SGHTA and CDR2 FQGNSA. This CDR3 is CASSLVARGTEAFF.

Here the CDR3 reads CASRKQAYQETQYF. J is TRBJ2-5 and V is TRBV12-3 or TRBV12-4; as DNA is missing, the TRBD1 call by TCRdb cannot be tested. CDR3 size: 14 residues.

The CDR3 spells CAISDRDGSGQPQHF. The chain combines TRBV10-3 with TRBJ1-5; TCRdb returns TRBD1, unconfirmable since there is no DNA. Germline V gene lookup returns CDR1 ENHRY and CDR2 SYGVKD. The length of the CDR3 is 15 residues.

The chain uses TRBV19 and TRBJ1-1; TCRdb designates TRBD1, a call that cannot be tested without DNA. This CDR3 comprises 13 residues. Germline-derived CDR1 and CDR2 are LNHDA and SQIVND (reference sequence). The CDR3 here is CATEDRENTEAFF.

The chain couples TRBV7-8 to TRBJ2-3; TCRdb's D call, TRBD2, is unchecked because there is no DNA. Germline CDR1 is SGHVS and CDR2 is FQNEAQ. The CDR3 is 16 amino acids. The CDR3 loop reads CASSFTSGGITDTQYF.

The rearrangement links TRBV5-1 to TRBJ2-5; TCRdb picks TRBD2, but there is no DNA to check that call. Germline assignment: CDR1 SGHRS and CDR2 YFSETQ. This CDR3 contains 19 residues. The CDR3 region is CASSFLPGLTSGFQETQYF.

The chain has TRBV12-3 or TRBV12-4 and TRBJ1-4; the D call of TRBD1 rests on TCRdb alone, since no DNA is present to check it. The CDR3 is 15 amino acids. CDR3 amino acids: CASSQHPGQGEKLFF.

The rearrangement joins TRBV5-1 to TRBJ2-5; without DNA, the TCRdb call of TRBD2 cannot be checked. CDR1 and CDR2 (germline): SGHRS, YFSETQ. This CDR3 is built from 15 residues. This chain's CDR3 is CASSLLARSPETQYF.

The gene calls are TRBV5-5 and TRBJ2-5; there is no DNA to check the TCRdb D call of TRBD1. From germline, CDR1 is SGHKS and CDR2 YYEKEE (reference sequence). There are 13 residues in the CDR3. CDR3 amino acids: CASSNRQGVSQYF.

The rearrangement joins TRBV13 to TRBJ1-5; the D call of TRBD1 rests on TCRdb alone, since no DNA is present to check it. The germline V gene encodes CDR1 PRHDT and CDR2 FYEKMQ (reference sequence). The CDR3 consists of 14 residues. The CDR3 protein is CASSLRQGRQPQHF. Using reference TRBV13 and TRBJ1-5 for the parts outside the CDR3, the full variable domain is AAGVIQSPRHLIKEKRETATLKCYPIPRHDTVYWYQQGPGQDPQFLISFYEKMQSDKGSIPDRFSAQQFSDYHSELNMSSLELGDSALYFCASSLRQGRQPQHFGDGTRLSIL.

The V call is TRBV10-3, the J call TRBJ2-1; TCRdb gives TRBD2 as the D gene, but with no DNA this cannot be confirmed. This CDR3 is built from 16 residues. The germline gives CDR1 ENHRY, CDR2 SYGVKD. CDR3 amino acids: CAISEGLAGPFDEQFF.

V and J are TRBV29-1 and TRBJ1-1; TCRdb designates TRBD1, a call that cannot be tested without DNA. This CDR3 spans 13 amino acids. From germline, CDR1 is SQVTM and CDR2 ANQGSEA. CDR3 loop: CSVRTGLYTEAFF.

This chain links TRBV20-1 with TRBJ2-7. The CDR3 has 13 residues. Germline V gives CDR1 DFQATT, CDR2 SNEGSKA (reference sequence). This chain's CDR3 is CSAVLGFAYEQYF.

The chain links TRBV3-1 to TRBJ2-1; TCRdb calls TRBD2, which cannot be checked without DNA. CDR3 length: 16 residues. Germline CDR1 LGHDT, CDR2 YNNKEL (reference sequence). The CDR3 is CASSHGTGSLGNEQFF.

The J gene is TRBJ2-3, the V gene TRBV10-3; the D gene TCRdb calls, TRBD1, cannot be checked with no DNA. CDR3 length equals 19 residues. Germline CDR1 is ENHRY and CDR2 is SYGVKD. Here the CDR3 reads CAISNGQGAQLGRTDTQYF.

The rearrangement joins TRBV27 to TRBJ1-1; as DNA is missing, the TRBD1 call by TCRdb cannot be tested. Germline V gene data show CDR1 as MNHEY and CDR2 as SMNVEV (reference sequence). This CDR3 contains 14 residues. The CDR3 region is CASRQDRYNTEAFF.

The gene calls are TRBV9 and TRBJ2-3; TCRdb's D call, TRBD1, is unchecked because there is no DNA. The CDR3 extends over 17 amino acids. The germline CDR1 and CDR2 sequences are SGDLS and YYNGEE. The CDR3 is CASSAVTGQVWADTQYF.

This sequence joins TRBV19 and TRBJ2-3. The CDR3 has 17 amino acids. Germline V gives CDR1 LNHDA, CDR2 SQIVND (reference sequence). CDR3 residues: CASSIGVGVTSTDTQYF.

The J gene is TRBJ2-7, the V gene TRBV27; TCRdb names TRBD2, which stays unverified in the absence of DNA. This CDR3 region has 16 residues. Germline CDR1 MNHEY, CDR2 SMNVEV (reference sequence). The CDR3 loop reads CASSLRLAGAWYEQYF.

The chain has TRBV12-3 or TRBV12-4 and TRBJ1-1. The CDR3 sequence is 13 residues long. CDR3 sequence: CASSSGTLGWAFF.

The chain employs TRBV3-1 and TRBJ1-2. CDR3 length: 13 amino acids. The germline CDR1 and CDR2 sequences are LGHDT and YNNKEL (reference sequence). CDR3 amino acids: CASSQDGYGGYTF.

J is TRBJ1-1 and V is TRBV14. CDR3 length: 16 amino acids. The germline CDR1 and CDR2 sequences are SGHDN and FVKESK. The CDR3 sequence is CASTSQPRIGNTEAFF.

The rearrangement uses TRBV20-1 and TRBJ1-1. This CDR3 has 14 amino acids. Germline V gene data show CDR1 as DFQATT and CDR2 as SNEGSKA (reference sequence). The CDR3 here is CSASSGLVATEAFF.

The chain employs TRBV6-6 and TRBJ1-1; no DNA is available, so the TRBD1 call from TCRdb remains unchecked. The V gene's germline CDR1 is MNHNY and CDR2 SVGAGI (reference sequence). The CDR3 is 13 residues long. CDR3 region: CASSSGQLTEAFF.

Here the CDR3 reads CSASSRGLGEQYF. The V gene is TRBV20-1, the J gene TRBJ2-7; TCRdb's D call of TRBD1 is untestable without DNA. The CDR3 has 13 residues. Germline loops: CDR1 DFQATT, CDR2 SNEGSKA (reference sequence).